This TCR beta chain was sequenced during a study of blood T cell repertoires in COVID-19. Study background: From T cells, B-cell-depleted T cells, or PBMCs came the material, which was cDNA or gDNA.

Trimming removed 8 bases from V and 2 bases from J, with 15 bases in between. The CDR3 sequence is 14 residues long. Germline V lookup: CDR1 MDHEN, CDR2 SYDVKM. Clones were sequenced by immunoSEQ multiplex PCR, and TCRdb holds only the in-frame ones, with some missing. The sample includes roughly 85,000 clones, roughly 73% seen only once; the top ten take 9.5% to 10%. The chain has TRBV28 and TRBJ1-2; TRBD1 is a possible D gene (5 bases). Sequencing was carried out using peripheral blood. This clonotype was sampled from a human donor in a cohort sampled during active COVID-19. The CDR3 nucleotides read TGTGCCAGCGGACGCCCGGGGGGAAACTATGGCTACACCTTC. Protein product: CASGRPGGNYGYTF.